The 22 T cell receptor beta chains below all came from one sample that was sequenced in a study of blood T cell repertoires in COVID-19. TCRdb's table, derived via immunoSEQ multiplex PCR, lists solely in-frame clones and lacks some. Of around 150,000 clones detected, approximately 83% appear once; the ten largest clones hold roughly 9.2%. The sample was peripheral blood. The receptors stem from a woman of 80 years or more with active or convalescent COVID-19.

This chain joins TRBV14 and TRBJ1-4; 9 positions match TRBD1. Germline V lookup: CDR1 SGHDN, CDR2 FVKESK. The CDR3 length is 16 residues. V gave up 0 bases and J gave up 8 bases; unmatched junction bases: 7. The CDR3 loop reads CASSQDLGTGREKLFF. The CDR3, as DNA: TGTGCCAGCAGCCAAGATCTAGGGACAGGGAGGGAAAAACTGTTTTTT.

The chain has TRBV5-1 and TRBJ2-5; 13 positions agree with TRBD2. Looked up from germline, CDR1 is SGHRS and CDR2 is YFSETQ. With V trimmed by 0 bases and J by 5 bases, 10 bases remained unmatched. The CDR3 loop spans 18 amino acids. The CDR3 loop reads CASSLVELTSGGRETQYF. Here the CDR3 DNA reads TGCGCCAGCAGCTTGGTGGAGTTGACTAGCGGGGGGCGGGAGACCCAGTACTTC.

V usage is TRBV19 and J usage is TRBJ1-2; D is unclear. Trimming took off 5 bases at V and 1 base at J, with 17 bases between the two ends. Per the germline V gene, CDR1 is LNHDA and CDR2 is SQIVND (reference sequence). The CDR3 has 16 amino acids. The CDR3 region is CASSPHFTAFNYGYTF. DNA for the CDR3: TGTGCCAGTAGTCCCCACTTCACCGCTTTTAACTATGGCTACACCTTC.

The rearrangement links TRBV7-2 to TRBJ2-7; tentative D call: TRBD2 (6 bases). Trimming removed 5 bases from V and 0 bases from J, with 11 bases in between. The CDR3 runs to 14 residues. CDR1 SGHTA and CDR2 FQGNSA come from the germline V gene. CDR3 nucleotides: TGTGCCAGCAGCCTAGGGAGGTTCTCCTACGAGCAGTACTTC. The encoded protein is CASSLGRFSYEQYF.

J is TRBJ2-5 and V is TRBV10-2; D is unresolved. Trimming took 4 bases from V and 2 from J, leaving 11 bases between them. The CDR3 extends over 14 amino acids. Germline-derived CDR1 and CDR2 are WSHSY and SAAADI. The CDR3 region has the DNA TGCGCCAGCAGTGCCCAGTCACCTCAAGAGACCCAGTACTTC. The encoded protein is CASSAQSPQETQYF.

The chain couples TRBV3-1 (or the pseudogene TRBV3-2) to TRBJ1-4, with D possibly matching TRBD1 (5 bases). The germline CDR1 and CDR2 sequences are LGHDT and YNNKEL (reference sequence). Trimming stripped 4 bases from V and 3 bases from J, with 9 bases between. The CDR3 length is 14 residues. The CDR3 coding sequence is TGTGCCAGCAGCCCTAGACAGCCTAATGAAAAACTGTTTTTT. Translation gives CASSPRQPNEKLFF.

This clone appeared a single time. The chain is built from TRBV14 and TRBJ2-7; weak D call: TRBD2 (5 bases). Germline V gives CDR1 SGHDN, CDR2 FVKESK. The CDR3 covers 13 residues. Trimming left V 5 bases short and J 3 bases short, with 11 bases between. CDR3 in DNA: TGTGCCAGCAGCTCTTCCCGGGGCTACGAGCAGTACTTC. As protein: CASSSSRGYEQYF.

The genes are TRBV24-1 and TRBJ2-3, with 8 bases aligning to TRBD2. The V gene end was trimmed by 2 bases and the J gene end by 2 bases; junction bases not matched to a gene: 14. The CDR3 contains 19 residues. Germline values: CDR1 KGHDR, CDR2 SFDVKD. The DNA of the CDR3 is TGTGCCACCAGTGATTCGGTAGCGGGGAACTCGGGGGCCACAGATACGCAGTATTTT. Translating gives CATSDSVAGNSGATDTQYF.

This rearrangement joins TRBV5-1 to TRBJ1-5; 7 bases align to TRBD1. J lost 2 bases, V lost 0 bases, and 2 bases had no gene match. The CDR3 is 15 amino acids. Germline CDR1 reads SGHRS; CDR2 reads YFSETQ. The CDR3 DNA reads TGCGCCAGCAGCTTGGGGCAGGGGGGCAATCAGCCCCAGCATTTT. This translates into CASSLGQGGNQPQHF. The full variable domain, with the rest looked up from reference TRBV5-1 and TRBJ1-5, is KAGVTQTPRYLIKTRGQQVTLSCSPISGHRSVSWYQQTPGQGLQFLFEYFSETQRNKGNFPGRFSGRQFSNSRSEMNVSTLELGDSALYLCASSLGQGGNQPQHFGDGTRLSIL.

The CDR3 spells CAISAQGTGNSPLHF. The CDR3, as DNA: TGTGCCATCAGTGCCCAGGGGACAGGGAATTCACCCCTCCACTTT. V gene TRBV10-3 combines with J gene TRBJ1-6, with 9 bases matching TRBD1. Trimming took 4 bases from V and 7 from J; bases not matched to a gene: 5. CDR3 length: 15 residues. The germline V gene has CDR1 ENHRY and CDR2 SYGVKD.

The V gene is TRBV7-9, the J gene TRBJ2-2; perhaps TRBD2 as D (6 bases). Germline CDR1 and CDR2: SEHNR and FQNEAQ (reference sequence). Trimming left V 2 bases short and J 4 bases short, with 11 bases between. The CDR3 contains 15 residues. As DNA, the CDR3 is TGTGCCAGCAGCTTAAGGAGGGGATCCACCGGGGAGCTGTTTTTT. This sequence encodes CASSLRRGSTGELFF.

The chain uses TRBV4-1 and TRBJ1-5; 7 bases align to TRBD1. Losses at the gene ends were 4 bases for V and 0 bases for J; bases not matched to a gene: 3. The CDR3 has 15 residues. CDR1 and CDR2 from the germline V gene are MGHRA and YSYEKL. This CDR3 reads CASSPGQNSNQPQHF. In nucleotides, the CDR3 is TGCGCCAGCAGCCCGGGACAGAATAGCAATCAGCCCCAGCATTTT.

The rearrangement links TRBV5-8 to TRBJ1-2; TRBD1 is a possible D gene (5 bases). V was trimmed by 1 base and J by 6 bases, leaving 10 bases between them. The germline V gene has CDR1 SGHTS and CDR2 YDEGEE. The CDR3 is made up of 13 amino acids. DNA of the CDR3: TGTGCCAGCAGCTTGAAAGGGGTTGATGGCTACACCTTC. Its protein product is CASSLKGVDGYTF.

The chain has TRBV18 and TRBJ1-4; the D gene is possibly TRBD1 (5 bases). Trimming stripped 1 base from V and 7 bases from J, with 13 bases between. Germline V lookup: CDR1 KGHSH, CDR2 LQKENI. There are 15 residues in the CDR3. The CDR3 region is CASSPLGGALEKLFF. The CDR3 region has the DNA TGTGCCAGCTCACCACTAGGCGGGGCTCTTGAAAAACTGTTTTTT.

The V call is TRBV12-3 or TRBV12-4, the J call TRBJ2-7, with unresolved D. V shed 8 bases and J shed 1 base, with 12 bases lying between them. This CDR3 has 13 amino acids. CDR3 region: CASGVFGSYEQYF. CDR3 in DNA: TGTGCCAGCGGTGTGTTCGGTTCCTACGAGCAGTACTTC.

This clone turned up a few times. The chain carries TRBV29-1 and TRBJ1-5, with D hard to call. The CDR3 is 15 residues long. The germline V gene has CDR1 SQVTM and CDR2 ANQGSEA. V was cut by 6 bases and J by 2 bases, with 17 bases left in between. The CDR3 DNA sequence: TGCAGCGTCGTTTCCTCAGGAGGCCGCAATCAGCCCCAGCATTTT. As protein: CSVVSSGGRNQPQHF.

This chain uses TRBV7-9 with TRBJ2-3; 12 nucleotides agree with TRBD1. The V gene's germline CDR1 is SEHNR and CDR2 FQNEAQ (reference sequence). The length of the CDR3 is 16 residues. The V gene end was trimmed by 0 bases and the J gene end by 8 bases; junction bases not matched to a gene: 6. The CDR3 here is CASSLASGQGAGTQYF. DNA for the CDR3: TGTGCCAGCAGCTTAGCCTCGGGACAGGGGGCGGGTACGCAGTATTTT.

The gene calls are TRBV28 and TRBJ1-3, with D unresolved. The V end lost 6 bases, the J end lost 8 bases, and 14 bases lay between the germline ends. The CDR3 covers 13 residues. Per the germline V gene, CDR1 is MDHEN and CDR2 is SYDVKM. CDR3 region: CASSAGGRDTIYF. DNA for the CDR3: TGTGCCAGCAGCGCGGGAGGGAGGGACACCATATATTTT.

This sequence joins TRBV7-2 and TRBJ1-1; 7 bases are shared with TRBD1. CDR1 is SGHTA and CDR2 is FQGNSA in the germline V gene. The junction had 5 bases not matched to a gene; V was cut back by 4 bases and J by 0 bases. This CDR3 has 15 residues. CDR3 residues: CASSYRQGLNTEAFF. The CDR3 DNA reads TGTGCCAGCAGCTACCGACAGGGCTTGAACACTGAAGCTTTCTTT.

The V and J genes are TRBV7-9 and TRBJ1-5, with D perhaps TRBD1 (5 bases). Germline V gives CDR1 SEHNR, CDR2 FQNEAQ (reference sequence). This CDR3 comprises 14 residues. Trimming pared 0 bases from V and 5 bases from J, leaving 8 bases between. CDR3 in DNA: TGTGCCAGCAGCTTAGCGGCCAGGGATCAGCCCCAGCATTTT. Encoded protein: CASSLAARDQPQHF.

Here the CDR3 reads CASSGQGVSYEQYF. In DNA form, the CDR3 reads TGTGCCAGCAGTGGTCAGGGGGTCTCCTACGAGCAGTACTTC. The V and J genes are TRBV2 and TRBJ2-7; 7 positions agree with TRBD1. The CDR3 sequence is 14 residues long. Looked up from germline, CDR1 is SNHLY and CDR2 is FYNNEI. Trimming at V came to 4 bases and at J to 0 bases, leaving 3 bases not matched to a gene.

This rearrangement joins TRBV5-1 to TRBJ2-5, with 10 bases identical to TRBD1. The V gene end was trimmed by 4 bases and the J gene end by 1 base; junction bases not matched to a gene: 10. The CDR3 extends over 17 amino acids. Germline CDR1 reads SGHRS; CDR2 reads YFSETQ. The DNA for the CDR3 is TGCGCCAGCAGCGCCGGGACAGGGGACCTCGGCCAAGAGACCCAGTACTTC. This codes for CASSAGTGDLGQETQYF.